The source of this TCR beta chain is a study of cytomegalovirus exposure and HLA in healthy donors. Broader study findings: In a later analysis, several top co-occurrence clusters appeared linked to parvovirus B19, influenza, CMV and Epstein-Barr virus.

Primers: 60 Vbeta forward and 13 Jbeta reverse. Authors' processing steps: An analysis performed later counted 60 million to 90 million unique TCR beta chains (approximately 10 million of them shared). Libraries were prepared by immunoSEQ multiplex PCR; TCRdb keeps only in-frame clonotypes and omits some of them. The V and J calls and the clone size are those of that table, but D and trimming were determined from the DNA. This sample has 78,000 or so clones, with 84% found just once. A note on this clone: Antigen specificity is unknown.

As for the donors, each was a healthy bone marrow donor. The CDR3 is 17 residues long. Sequencing was done on a sample of PBMCs. The chain employs TRBV21-1 and TRBJ2-5; TRBD2 is the table's D call, not checked against the DNA. TRBV21-1 is annotated as a pseudogene. The sequence was obtained from a woman aged 45-65 years in good health and CMV-seronegative. CDR3 coding DNA: TGTGCCAGCAGCAAAGGGAAGCGGAAACCCGATCCCCCGACCCAGTACTTC. It encodes CASSKGKRKPDPPTQYF.